This TCR beta chain was identified in a study of T-cell memory formation after mild COVID-19. Study observations and caveats: Some clones that responded turned up in pre-infection memory, which suggests that cross-reactive memory joined in. Contracting clones localized mainly to CM and EM when CD4+ and mainly to EMRA when CD8+.

This clonotype was picked up a small number of times. The antigen is undetermined. MiXCR, applied by TCRdb to the 5' RACE reads, yields one record per CDR3 protein. The table records about 420,000 distinct CDR3 sequences, less than 25% of them present only once. Per germline, CDR1 SEHNR and CDR2 FQNEAQ (reference sequence). CDR3 length: 13 residues. J was trimmed by 8 bases and V by 4 bases; bases with no gene match: 5. The chain uses TRBV7-9 and TRBJ2-1; TRBD2 matches 7 bases. This clonotype originated in an adult woman who had mild COVID-19 (a few samples of this study predate the infection). Cell type and time point are not known. The sequenced material came from PBMCs or a T cell subset sorted from them (not recorded which). CDR3 DNA sequence: TGTGCCAGCAGCTGGATTGGGGGGGATGAGCAGTTCTTC. As protein: CASSWIGGDEQFF.